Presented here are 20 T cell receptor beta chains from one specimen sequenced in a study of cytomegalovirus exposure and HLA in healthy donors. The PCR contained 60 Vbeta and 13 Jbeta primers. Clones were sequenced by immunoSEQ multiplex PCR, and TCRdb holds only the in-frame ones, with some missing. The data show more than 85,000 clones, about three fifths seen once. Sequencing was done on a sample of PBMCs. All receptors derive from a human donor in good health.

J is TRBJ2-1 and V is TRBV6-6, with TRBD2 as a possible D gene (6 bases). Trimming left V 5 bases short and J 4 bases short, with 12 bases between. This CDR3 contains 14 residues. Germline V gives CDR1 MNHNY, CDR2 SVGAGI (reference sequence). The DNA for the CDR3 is TGTGCCAGCAGTCCTCAGACTAGTTACAATGAGCAGTTCTTC. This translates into CASSPQTSYNEQFF.

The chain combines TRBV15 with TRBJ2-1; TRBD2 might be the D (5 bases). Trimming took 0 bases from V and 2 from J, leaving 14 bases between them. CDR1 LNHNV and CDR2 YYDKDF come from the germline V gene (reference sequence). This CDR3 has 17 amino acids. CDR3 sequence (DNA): TGTGCCACCAGCAGAGATCTTAGTCGGGGAGCCTACAATGAGCAGTTCTTC. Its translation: CATSRDLSRGAYNEQFF.

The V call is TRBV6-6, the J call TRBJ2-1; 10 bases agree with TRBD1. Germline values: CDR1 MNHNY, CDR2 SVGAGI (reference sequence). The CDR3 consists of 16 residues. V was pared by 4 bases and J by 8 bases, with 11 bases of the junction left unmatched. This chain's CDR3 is CASSSTGDRGHHEQFF. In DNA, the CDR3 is TGTGCCAGCAGTTCTACGGGGGACAGGGGTCACCATGAGCAGTTCTTC.

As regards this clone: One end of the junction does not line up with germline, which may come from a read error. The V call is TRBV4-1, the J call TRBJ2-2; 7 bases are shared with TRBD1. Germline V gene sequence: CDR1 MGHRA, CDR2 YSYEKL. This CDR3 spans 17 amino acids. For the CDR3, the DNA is TGCGCCGGCAGCCACCCCCGGGACAGTCCGAACACCGGGGAGCTGTTTTTT. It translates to CAGSHPRDSPNTGELFF.

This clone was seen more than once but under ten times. The CDR3 here is CASALFWGVGETQYF. CDR3 bases: TGTGCCAGCGCACTATTTTGGGGGGTCGGGGAGACCCAGTACTTC. The chain has TRBV6-6 and TRBJ2-5, with D possibly being TRBD2 (6 bases). There are 15 residues in the CDR3. V dropped 8 bases and J dropped 5 bases, with 21 bases sitting between them. Per the germline V gene, CDR1 is MNHNY and CDR2 is SVGAGI (reference sequence).

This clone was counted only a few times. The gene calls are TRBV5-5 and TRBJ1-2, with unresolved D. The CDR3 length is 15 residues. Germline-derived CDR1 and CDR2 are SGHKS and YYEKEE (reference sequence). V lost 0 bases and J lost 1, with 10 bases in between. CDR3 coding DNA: TGTGCCAGCAGCTTGGTCCCTCTTGTTAACTATGGCTACACCTTC. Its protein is CASSLVPLVNYGYTF.

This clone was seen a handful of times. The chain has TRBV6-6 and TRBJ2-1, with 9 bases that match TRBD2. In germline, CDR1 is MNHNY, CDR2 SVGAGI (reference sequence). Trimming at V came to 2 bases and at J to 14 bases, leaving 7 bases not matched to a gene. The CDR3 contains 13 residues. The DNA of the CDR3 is TGTGCCAGCAGTTACCAACCCGGGACTAGCAAGTTCTTC. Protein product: CASSYQPGTSKFF.

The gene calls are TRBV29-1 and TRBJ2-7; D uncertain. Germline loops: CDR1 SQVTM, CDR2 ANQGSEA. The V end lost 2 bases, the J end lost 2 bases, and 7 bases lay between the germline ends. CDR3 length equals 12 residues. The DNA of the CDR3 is TGCAGCGTTGAACGGCGGACCTACGAGCAGTACTTC. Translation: CSVERRTYEQYF.

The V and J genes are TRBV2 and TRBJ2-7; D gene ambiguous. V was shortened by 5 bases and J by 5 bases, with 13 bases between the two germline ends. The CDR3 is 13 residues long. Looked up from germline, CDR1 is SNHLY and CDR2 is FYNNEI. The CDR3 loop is CASSPQVVHEQYF. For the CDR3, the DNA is TGTGCCAGCAGTCCCCAGGTGGTACACGAGCAGTACTTC.

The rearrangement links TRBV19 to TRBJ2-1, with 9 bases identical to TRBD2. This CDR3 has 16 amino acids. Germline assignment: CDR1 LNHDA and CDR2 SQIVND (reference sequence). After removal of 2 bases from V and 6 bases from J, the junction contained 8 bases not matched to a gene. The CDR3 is CASSIIAGGPSNEQFF. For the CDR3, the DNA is TGTGCCAGTAGTATAATCGCGGGAGGGCCTAGCAATGAGCAGTTCTTC.

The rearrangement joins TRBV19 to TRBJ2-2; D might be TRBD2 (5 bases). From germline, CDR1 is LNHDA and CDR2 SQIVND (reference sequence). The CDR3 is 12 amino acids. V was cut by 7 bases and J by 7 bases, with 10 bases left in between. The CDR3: CASITAGGELFF. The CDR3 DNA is TGTGCCAGTATTACGGCGGGCGGGGAGCTGTTTTTT.

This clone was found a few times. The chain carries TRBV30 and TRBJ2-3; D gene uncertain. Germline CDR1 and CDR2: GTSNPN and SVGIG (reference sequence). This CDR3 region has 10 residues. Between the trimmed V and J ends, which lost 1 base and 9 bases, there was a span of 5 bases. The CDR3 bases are TGTGCCTGGAGTGCCGGGACGCAGTATTTT. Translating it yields CAWSAGTQYF.

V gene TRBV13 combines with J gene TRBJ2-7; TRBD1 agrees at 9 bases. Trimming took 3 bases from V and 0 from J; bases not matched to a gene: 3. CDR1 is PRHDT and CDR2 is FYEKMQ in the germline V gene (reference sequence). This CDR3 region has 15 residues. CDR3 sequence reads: CASSFGQGSSYEQYF. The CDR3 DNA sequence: TGTGCCAGCAGCTTTGGACAGGGGAGCTCCTACGAGCAGTACTTC.

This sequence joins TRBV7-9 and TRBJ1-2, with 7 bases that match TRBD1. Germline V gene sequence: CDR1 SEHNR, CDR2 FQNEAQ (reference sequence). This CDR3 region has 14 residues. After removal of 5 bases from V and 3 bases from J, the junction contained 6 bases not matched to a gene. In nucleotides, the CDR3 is TGTGCCAGCAGCGCCTGGACAGGCCACTATGGCTACACCTTC. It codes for CASSAWTGHYGYTF.

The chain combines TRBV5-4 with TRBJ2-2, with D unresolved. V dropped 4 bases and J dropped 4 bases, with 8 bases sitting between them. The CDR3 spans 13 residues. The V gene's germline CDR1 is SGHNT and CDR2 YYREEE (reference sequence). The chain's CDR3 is CASSRGSTGELFF. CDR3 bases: TGTGCCAGCAGCCGCGGTTCCACCGGGGAGCTGTTTTTT.

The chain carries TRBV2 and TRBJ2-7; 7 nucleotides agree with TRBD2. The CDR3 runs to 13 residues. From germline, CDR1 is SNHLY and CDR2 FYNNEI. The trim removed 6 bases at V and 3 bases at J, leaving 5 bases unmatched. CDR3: CASRPGGHYEQYF. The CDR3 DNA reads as TGTGCCAGCAGGCCGGGGGGTCACTACGAGCAGTACTTC.

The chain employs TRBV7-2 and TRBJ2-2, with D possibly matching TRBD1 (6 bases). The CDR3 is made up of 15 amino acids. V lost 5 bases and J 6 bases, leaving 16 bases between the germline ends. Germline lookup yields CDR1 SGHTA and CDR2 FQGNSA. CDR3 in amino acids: CASSLLQYRAGELFF. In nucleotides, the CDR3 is TGTGCCAGCAGCCTGTTACAGTACAGGGCCGGGGAGCTGTTTTTT.

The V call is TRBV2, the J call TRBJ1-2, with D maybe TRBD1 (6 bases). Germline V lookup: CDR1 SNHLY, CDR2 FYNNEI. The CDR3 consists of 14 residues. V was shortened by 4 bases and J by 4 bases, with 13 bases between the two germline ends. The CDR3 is CASSASGTTYGYTF. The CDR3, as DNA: TGTGCCAGCAGTGCTTCCGGGACAACCTATGGCTACACCTTC.

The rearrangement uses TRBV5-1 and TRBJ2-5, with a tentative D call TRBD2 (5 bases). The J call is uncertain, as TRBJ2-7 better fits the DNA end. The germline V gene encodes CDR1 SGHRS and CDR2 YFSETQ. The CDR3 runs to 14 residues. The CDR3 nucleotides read TGCGCCAGCAGCTTGGCGTCTAGCAGCTACGAGCAGTACTTC. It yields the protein CASSLASSSYEQYF.

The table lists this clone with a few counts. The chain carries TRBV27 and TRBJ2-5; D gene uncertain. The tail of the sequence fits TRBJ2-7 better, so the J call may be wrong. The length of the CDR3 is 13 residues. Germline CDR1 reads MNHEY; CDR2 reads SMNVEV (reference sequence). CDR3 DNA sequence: TGTGCCAGCAGTTTGTTCGGAGCCTACGAGCAGTACTTC. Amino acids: CASSLFGAYEQYF.